This TCR beta chain was obtained from a study of cytomegalovirus exposure and HLA in healthy donors. Amplification used 60 Vbeta primers and 13 Jbeta primers. Profiled with immunoSEQ multiplex PCR; TCRdb holds only in-frame clones, not every one. The sample holds roughly 150,000 clones, around 79% seen once. With respect to this clone: What it binds is unknown.

Study results and caveats: As a later analysis showed, a missense DCLRE1C variant was linked to trimming of TCR beta V- and J-genes. The study had only CMV serostatus as immune exposure information.

The clonotype originates from a man aged 25-45 years in good health and CMV-seropositive. The specimen was PBMCs.

As DNA, the CDR3 is TGCGCCAGCAGCAACAGGGGGTTTTCAGATACGCAGTATTTT. Encoded protein: CASSNRGFSDTQYF. J is TRBJ2-3 and V is TRBV5-1, with TRBD1 identical over 8 bases. V lost 4 bases and J lost 4; bases outside the gene matches: 5. CDR1 is SGHRS, CDR2 YFSETQ, per germline. This CDR3 has 14 residues.